This entry lists 20 T cell receptor beta chains sequenced from one sample in a study of T cell repertoires in cytomegalovirus infection. In TCRdb, the reads were re-called with MiXCR into one record per CDR3 protein. The table has about 920,000 distinct CDR3 sequences, roughly 30% seen once. Their target antigens are unknown. The sample here was cultured CD8+ T cells from PBMCs, taken from culture after CMV antigen stimulation. Source of these receptors: a human donor in good health (CMV status not recorded). Some clones in this sample may be carry-over from other donors' samples.

This chain links TRBV5-8 with TRBJ2-1; 9 bases agree with TRBD2. V shed 1 base and J 7 bases; nucleotides not matched to a gene: 6. Looked up from germline, CDR1 is SGHTS and CDR2 is YDEGEE. The CDR3 totals 15 residues. The CDR3 region has the DNA TGTGCCAGCAGCTTGTCGCGGGGGGGCCGGAATGAGCAGTTCTTC. This codes for CASSLSRGGRNEQFF. Supplemented by reference TRBV5-8 and TRBJ2-1, the full variable domain reads EAGVTQSPTHLIKTRGQQATLRCSPISGHTSVYWYQQALGLGLQFLLWYDEGEERNRGNFPPRFSGRQFPNYSSELNVNALELEDSALYLCASSLSRGGRNEQFFGPGTRLTVL.

This clonotype was recorded many times. The chain links TRBV7-8 to TRBJ2-1; TRBD2 aligns across 8 bases. Germline V gene data show CDR1 as SGHVS and CDR2 as FQNEAQ. This CDR3 is built from 13 residues. V lost 7 bases to trimming and J lost 4 bases; unmatched junction nucleotides: 3. CDR3 nucleotides: TGTGCCAGCAAACTAGCGGTGTACAATGAGCAGTTCTTC. Its protein product is CASKLAVYNEQFF.

The sample holds a few counts of this clonotype. The genes are TRBV4-1 and TRBJ2-2; D call uncertain. Germline CDR1 reads MGHRA; CDR2 reads YSYEKL. The CDR3 runs to 14 residues. V lost 4 bases and J lost 1, with 7 bases in between. The CDR3 sequence: CASSPVVNTGELFF. CDR3 nucleotide sequence: TGCGCCAGCAGCCCGGTGGTGAACACCGGGGAGCTGTTTTTT.

This clonotype appeared many times. The chain uses TRBV7-9 and TRBJ1-3, with D perhaps TRBD1 (5 bases). The V end was cut by 3 bases, the J end by 8 bases, with 8 bases between. Germline V lookup: CDR1 SEHNR, CDR2 FQNEAQ (reference sequence). The CDR3 is made up of 12 amino acids. CDR3 protein: CASSLRGYTIYF. Written as DNA, the CDR3 is TGTGCCAGCAGCTTGCGGGGGTACACCATATATTTT.

Only a few counts were recorded for this clonotype. The chain links TRBV11-2 to TRBJ2-5; 8 bases align to TRBD2. Germline CDR1 and CDR2: SGHAT and FQNNGV. The CDR3 contains 17 residues. The V segment lost 2 bases and the J segment 4 bases; nucleotides outside the gene matches: 12. The CDR3 DNA sequence: TGTGCCAGCAGCTTATACCCTTTACGGGGGGGCCCAGAGACCCAGTACTTC. Amino acid sequence: CASSLYPLRGGPETQYF.

Here the CDR3 reads CASSRFDYNEQFF. In DNA, the CDR3 is TGTGCCAGCAGCCGATTCGACTACAATGAGCAGTTCTTC. The rearrangement links TRBV12-3 or TRBV12-4 to TRBJ2-1; the D is unclear. The CDR3 sequence is 13 residues long. V gave up 6 bases and J gave up 3 bases, with 9 bases separating them.

This clonotype occurred many times. This chain connects TRBV27 to TRBJ2-1; D remains ambiguous. Trimming took 5 bases from V and 0 from J, leaving 11 bases between them. Germline V lookup: CDR1 MNHEY, CDR2 SMNVEV (reference sequence). The CDR3 runs to 15 residues. CDR3 coding DNA: TGTGCCAGCAGTCGAGTTACAGCCTCCTACAATGAGCAGTTCTTC. Protein: CASSRVTASYNEQFF.

The genes are TRBV12-3 or TRBV12-4 and TRBJ2-5, with D perhaps matching TRBD1 or TRBD2 (5 bases each). The CDR3 spans 15 residues. Trimming took 0 bases from V and 5 from J, leaving 13 bases between them. The CDR3 DNA sequence: TGTGCCAGCAGTTTAGCGACCCGGGGCACGGAGACCCAGTACTTC. It encodes CASSLATRGTETQYF.

A few counts support this clonotype. V is TRBV10-3 and J is TRBJ1-1, with D possibly being TRBD1 (6 bases). The CDR3 sequence is 13 residues long. V was shortened by 11 bases and J by 4 bases, with 17 bases between the two germline ends. The germline V gene encodes CDR1 ENHRY and CDR2 SYGVKD. The CDR3, as DNA: TGTGCCGCTTCGACAGGAGTTGGCACTGAAGCTTTCTTT. Translating it yields CAASTGVGTEAFF.

The chain is built from TRBV13 and TRBJ2-1; 8 bases are shared with TRBD1. The CDR3 sequence is 14 residues long. Germline values: CDR1 PRHDT, CDR2 FYEKMQ (reference sequence). Losses at the gene ends were 4 bases for V and 4 bases for J; bases not matched to a gene: 3. The CDR3 is CASSYRDRYNEQFF. CDR3 nucleotide sequence: TGTGCCAGCAGCTATCGGGACAGGTACAATGAGCAGTTCTTC.

There are a few counts of this clonotype. The J gene is TRBJ1-1, the V gene TRBV15; no reliable D call. The CDR3 runs to 15 residues. The V end lost 5 bases, the J end lost 3 bases, and 16 bases lay between the germline ends. CDR1 and CDR2 (germline): LNHNV, YYDKDF (reference sequence). Here the CDR3 reads CATSASTLTYTEAFF. The CDR3 region has the DNA TGTGCCACCAGCGCCTCGACTCTTACATACACTGAAGCTTTCTTT.

The V and J genes are TRBV5-6 and TRBJ1-5, with D maybe TRBD1 (6 bases). Germline V lookup: CDR1 SGHDT, CDR2 YYEEEE. V lost 4 bases and J lost 1, with 12 bases in between. The CDR3 runs 15 residues. The CDR3 bases are TGTGCCAGCAGCAAACAGGGTTGGAGCAATCAGCCCCAGCATTTT. Translation: CASSKQGWSNQPQHF.

The gene calls are TRBV6-5 and TRBJ2-1; D may be TRBD1 or TRBD2 (7 bases each). CDR3 size: 18 residues. The germline V gene encodes CDR1 MNHEY and CDR2 SVGAGI. V gave up 2 bases and J gave up 5 bases, with 22 bases separating them. DNA for the CDR3: TGTGCCAGCAGTTACGGGGGGGACAGCAGCCTACGAAACAATGAGCAGTTCTTC. Encoded protein: CASSYGGDSSLRNNEQFF.

This clonotype was found a few times. The CDR3, as DNA: TGTGCCAGTAGTGACTACGCCGGGACTCAAGAGACCCAGTACTTC. Translation: CASSDYAGTQETQYF. J is TRBJ2-5 and V is TRBV19; possibly TRBD2 for D (6 bases). Trimming took off 5 bases at V and 2 bases at J, with 15 bases between the two ends. The CDR3 has 15 residues. Germline values: CDR1 LNHDA, CDR2 SQIVND (reference sequence).

This clonotype showed up just once. The chain employs TRBV6-5 and TRBJ2-5; D may be TRBD1 or TRBD2 (6 bases each). CDR3 length equals 15 residues. The germline CDR1 and CDR2 sequences are MNHEY and SVGAGI. Trimming took off 5 bases at V and 0 bases at J, with 13 bases between the two ends. This CDR3 is CASSTGDTYQETQYF. The CDR3 nucleotides are TGTGCCAGCAGTACGGGGGACACGTACCAAGAGACCCAGTACTTC.

This sequence joins TRBV6-2 or TRBV6-3 and TRBJ2-7; 7 bases are shared with TRBD2. Germline V gives CDR1 MNHEY, CDR2 SVGEGT. After removal of 2 bases from V and 3 bases from J, the junction contained 4 bases not matched to a gene. The CDR3 spans 14 residues. CDR3: CASSYGGEGYEQYV. Written as DNA, the CDR3 is TGTGCCAGCAGTTACGGAGGGGAGGGCTACGAGCAGTACGTC.

This clonotype was detected only a few times. The chain couples TRBV10-2 to TRBJ2-2; either TRBD1 or TRBD2 may fit D (5 bases each). The CDR3 totals 17 residues. Between the trimmed V and J ends, which lost 6 bases and 10 bases, there was a span of 27 bases. Germline CDR1 WSHSY, CDR2 SAAADI. CDR3 coding DNA: TGCGCCAGCAGCCAGAAATCGGGGCAGAGCCCGTTCGTGGAGCTGTTTTTT. This gives the protein CASSQKSGQSPFVELFF.

In its sample, this clonotype was seen many times. The chain is built from TRBV7-6 and TRBJ2-5; 7 bases match TRBD1. V was pared by 0 bases and J by 0 bases, with 4 bases of the junction left unmatched. Germline-derived CDR1 and CDR2 are SGHVS and FNYEAQ. This CDR3 is built from 16 residues. The CDR3 coding sequence is TGTGCCAGCAGCTTAGCGGGGACAGCTTACCAAGAGACCCAGTACTTC. This codes for CASSLAGTAYQETQYF. The whole variable domain, remainder taken from reference TRBV7-6 and TRBJ2-5, is GAGVSQSPRYKVTKRGQDVALRCDPISGHVSLYWYRQALGQGPEFLTYFNYEAQQDKSGLPNDRFSAERPEGSISTLTIQRTEQRDSAMYRCASSLAGTAYQETQYFGPGTRLLVL.

This sequence joins TRBV27 and TRBJ2-7; D call uncertain. The germline CDR1 and CDR2 sequences are MNHEY and SMNVEV (reference sequence). The germline V and J ends were trimmed by 2 bases and 2 bases, with 13 bases remaining between them. The CDR3 contains 15 residues. CDR3 coding DNA: TGTGCCAGCAGTTTAACCAGCCACGATACCTACGAGCAGTACTTC. Translated: CASSLTSHDTYEQYF.

The genes are TRBV29-1 and TRBJ2-2; 7 bases are a match to TRBD2. This CDR3 region has 13 residues. Germline CDR1 SQVTM, CDR2 ANQGSEA. Losses at the gene ends were 4 bases for V and 5 bases for J; bases not matched to a gene: 4. CDR3 region: CSVAGLETGELFF. DNA for the CDR3: TGCAGCGTTGCCGGACTAGAGACCGGGGAGCTGTTTTTT.